These 32 T cell receptor beta chains were all obtained from the same sample, sequenced in a study of shared clonotypes between healthy human individuals. Produced via immunoSEQ multiplex PCR; TCRdb's table is partial and in-frame only. The repertoire includes 2 million to 2.5 million clones, approximately 95% of them detected once, and under 0.15% sits in the top ten. The sample taken for sequencing was naive CD4+ T cells sorted from blood. Subset in this sample: CD45RA+ positively selected. These receptors all come from a man aged 18 to 30 in good health.

The chain is built from TRBV7-2 and TRBJ2-5; D might be TRBD1 (8 bases). This CDR3 is 14 amino acids long. V lost 4 bases to trimming and J lost 6 bases, with 15 bases between them. Germline values: CDR1 SGHTA, CDR2 FQGNSA. The chain's CDR3 is CASSSNRGGKTQYF. DNA of the CDR3: TGTGCCAGCAGCTCGAACAGGGGGGGAAAGACCCAGTACTTC.

CDR3 nucleotides: TGTGCCAGCAGTGACGGGCAGAGCTCCTACAATGAGCAGTTCTTC. This codes for CASSDGQSSYNEQFF. The genes are TRBV6-4 and TRBJ2-1; D is unresolved. The CDR3 totals 15 residues. From germline, CDR1 is MRHNA and CDR2 SNTAGT. V was cut by 2 bases and J by 0 bases, with 8 bases left in between.

The chain combines TRBV7-2 with TRBJ1-6; perhaps TRBD1 as D (5 bases). Per the germline V gene, CDR1 is SGHTA and CDR2 is FQGNSA. V was trimmed by 4 bases and J by 4 bases, leaving 17 bases between them. The CDR3 extends over 17 amino acids. The CDR3 sequence: CASSSALLQDYNSPLHF. DNA for the CDR3: TGTGCCAGCAGCTCGGCCCTCTTACAGGATTATAATTCACCCCTCCACTTT.

This chain links TRBV6-1 with TRBJ2-7; D is unresolved. V was trimmed by 2 bases and J by 5 bases, leaving 16 bases between them. This CDR3 spans 15 amino acids. The germline CDR1 and CDR2 sequences are MNHNS and SASEGT. In DNA form, the CDR3 reads TGTGCCAGCAGTGAAACGTCCTGGGGTTTCGACGAGCAGTACTTC. It translates to CASSETSWGFDEQYF.

V and J are TRBV7-2 and TRBJ2-2; 9 bases fit TRBD2. This CDR3 is 15 amino acids long. V trimming: 4 bases; J trimming: 5 bases; junction bases outside the gene matches: 5. Per the germline V gene, CDR1 is SGHTA and CDR2 is FQGNSA. CDR3 in DNA: TGTGCCAGCAGCTCGACTAGCGGCCTAACCGGGGAGCTGTTTTTT. Its translation: CASSSTSGLTGELFF.

The chain employs TRBV29-1 and TRBJ2-3, with TRBD2 matching over 12 bases. V dropped 7 bases and J dropped 2; count of bases not matched to a gene: 4. Germline CDR1 SQVTM, CDR2 ANQGSEA. The CDR3 totals 14 residues. The CDR3 nucleotides read TGCAGCGGTCGACTAGCGGGGGACACAGATACGCAGTATTTT. This translates into CSGRLAGDTDTQYF.

CDR3 residues: CAWSTGVVFEQYF. CDR3 DNA sequence: TGTGCCTGGAGTACAGGGGTAGTATTCGAGCAGTACTTC. This chain connects TRBV30 to TRBJ2-7, with 7 bases aligning to TRBD1. Germline V lookup: CDR1 GTSNPN, CDR2 SVGIG (reference sequence). The CDR3 is 13 residues long. V lost 2 bases and J lost 6; bases outside the gene matches: 7.

V usage is TRBV15 and J usage is TRBJ1-4; weak D call: TRBD1 (6 bases). Germline V CDR1 and CDR2: LNHNV, YYDKDF (reference sequence). The CDR3 runs to 15 residues. The ends were cut back, 6 bases at V and 4 bases at J, with 15 bases in the middle. CDR3 residues: CATSHRDKGNEKLFF. CDR3 nucleotides: TGTGCCACCAGTCATAGGGACAAGGGTAATGAAAAACTGTTTTTT.

Comment on this clone: Other DNA sequences from this sample encode an identical CDR3 as well. The V gene is TRBV6-5, the J gene TRBJ2-1; D is unresolved. Between the trimmed V and J ends, which lost 0 bases and 0 bases, there was a span of 6 bases. Germline V gives CDR1 MNHEY, CDR2 SVGAGI. CDR3 length: 15 residues. The CDR3: CASSYSGSSYNEQFF. As DNA, the CDR3 is TGTGCCAGCAGTTACTCGGGGTCCTCCTACAATGAGCAGTTCTTC.

Points on this clone: The same CDR3 is also encoded by other DNA sequences in this sample. This chain joins TRBV5-1 and TRBJ1-2; no reliable D call. From germline, CDR1 is SGHRS and CDR2 YFSETQ. V lost 0 bases, J lost 1 base, and 4 bases lay in between. The CDR3 is 13 amino acids. The chain's CDR3 is CASSLDVNYGYTF. The CDR3 nucleotides are TGCGCCAGCAGCTTGGATGTTAACTATGGCTACACCTTC.

This chain links TRBV7-9 with TRBJ2-5; 8 nucleotides align to TRBD2. Germline trimming cut 5 bases from V and 5 bases from J; bases unmatched to any gene: 7. The germline V gene has CDR1 SEHNR and CDR2 FQNEAQ (reference sequence). The CDR3 runs to 14 residues. As DNA, the CDR3 is TGTGCCAGCAGCCGAGCGGGAGACGGGGAGACCCAGTACTTC. Amino acids: CASSRAGDGETQYF.

The chain couples TRBV10-3 to TRBJ2-7, with D unresolved. The V end was cut by 2 bases, the J end by 2 bases, with 7 bases between. Germline V gives CDR1 ENHRY, CDR2 SYGVKD. This CDR3 has 13 amino acids. The CDR3 DNA is TGTGCCATCAGTGAGGCAATCACCTACGAGCAGTACTTC. It encodes CAISEAITYEQYF.

J is TRBJ1-2 and V is TRBV18; 7 bases are a match to TRBD1. V dropped 6 bases and J dropped 4; count of bases not matched to a gene: 11. The germline V gene has CDR1 KGHSH and CDR2 LQKENI. The CDR3 length is 15 residues. In DNA, the CDR3 is TGTGCCAGCTCCCAAAGCGAGGGACAGAGCTATGGCTACACCTTC. This translates into CASSQSEGQSYGYTF.

This CDR3 is CASSPGTGSPSSGDTQYF. The CDR3 bases are TGTGCCAGCAGTCCTGGGACAGGGTCTCCCTCGTCCGGCGATACGCAGTATTTT. This chain uses TRBV27 with TRBJ2-3; 9 bases align to TRBD1. In germline, CDR1 is MNHEY, CDR2 SMNVEV (reference sequence). V lost 5 bases and J lost 6; bases outside the gene matches: 18. This CDR3 has 18 amino acids.

The chain has TRBV6-5 and TRBJ2-6; D uncertain. With 6 bases removed from V and 1 base from J, the gap between germline ends came to 10 bases. Germline V gene data show CDR1 as MNHEY and CDR2 as SVGAGI. The CDR3 length is 15 residues. CDR3 amino acids: CASRVRKSGANVLTF. Written as DNA, the CDR3 is TGTGCCAGCAGAGTACGGAAATCTGGGGCCAACGTCCTGACTTTC.

V and J are TRBV14 and TRBJ2-1; a possible D gene is TRBD1 (5 bases). Germline CDR1 reads SGHDN; CDR2 reads FVKESK. The CDR3 runs to 13 residues. V was cut by 7 bases and J by 6 bases, with 13 bases left in between. The CDR3 reads CASNLAGLNEQFF. The CDR3 DNA reads as TGTGCCAGCAATCTCGCAGGGCTCAATGAGCAGTTCTTC.

The rearrangement joins TRBV28 to TRBJ1-1; 10 bases map to TRBD1. Germline trimming cut 5 bases from V and 2 bases from J; bases unmatched to any gene: 8. This CDR3 has 16 residues. Germline V gene lookup returns CDR1 MDHEN and CDR2 SYDVKM. CDR3 region: CASSKGQGPGNTEAFF. The CDR3 DNA sequence: TGTGCCAGCAGTAAGGGACAGGGGCCCGGCAACACTGAAGCTTTCTTT. The entire variable domain, with the rest obtained from reference TRBV28 and TRBJ1-1, is as follows: DVKVTQSSRYLVKRTGEKVFLECVQDMDHENMFWYRQDPGLGLRLIYFSYDVKMKEKGDIPEGYSVSREKKERFSLILESASTNQTSMYLCASSKGQGPGNTEAFFGQGTRLTVV.

The J gene is TRBJ2-1, the V gene TRBV27; TRBD2 matches at 7 bases. Germline CDR1 and CDR2: MNHEY and SMNVEV (reference sequence). Trimming at V came to 3 bases and at J to 0 bases, leaving 8 bases not matched to a gene. The CDR3 contains 17 residues. In DNA form, the CDR3 reads TGTGCCAGCAGTTTCAACCTAGCGGCGAGCTCCTACAATGAGCAGTTCTTC. Its protein product is CASSFNLAASSYNEQFF.

The chain links TRBV4-1 to TRBJ2-3; TRBD2 aligns across 7 bases. Germline V gene data show CDR1 as MGHRA and CDR2 as YSYEKL. Losses at the gene ends were 4 bases for V and 0 bases for J; bases not matched to a gene: 7. The CDR3 length is 16 residues. The CDR3: CASSPGTISSTDTQYF. In DNA form, the CDR3 reads TGCGCCAGCAGCCCTGGGACTATCTCTAGCACAGATACGCAGTATTTT.

V and J are TRBV19 and TRBJ2-3, with a tentative D call TRBD2 (6 bases). Deletions cut 3 bases from V and 3 bases from J, with 13 bases between. The V gene's germline CDR1 is LNHDA and CDR2 SQIVND (reference sequence). The CDR3 contains 15 residues. In nucleotides, the CDR3 is TGTGCCAGTAGTATTGAGAGGGGAGGAACAGATACGCAGTATTTT. Translated, it gives CASSIERGGTDTQYF.

Comments on this clone: This same CDR3 is encoded by further DNA sequences in the sample. The gene calls are TRBV18 and TRBJ2-3; TRBD2 agrees at 7 bases. Losses at the gene ends were 2 bases for V and 3 bases for J; bases not matched to a gene: 5. The germline gives CDR1 KGHSH, CDR2 LQKENI. There are 15 residues in the CDR3. CDR3 loop: CASSPTGGRTDTQYF. DNA of the CDR3: TGTGCCAGCTCACCAACCGGGGGGAGGACAGATACGCAGTATTTT.

V usage is TRBV28 and J usage is TRBJ2-7; TRBD2 agrees at 8 bases. Looked up from germline, CDR1 is MDHEN and CDR2 is SYDVKM. This CDR3 has 15 residues. J gave up 3 bases and V 5 bases, and 9 bases lay outside the gene matches. The CDR3 coding sequence is TGTGCCAGCAGTCCGCCGGGGGGACTAGTCTACGAGCAGTACTTC. This gives the protein CASSPPGGLVYEQYF.

The CDR3 region has the DNA TGTGCCAGCAGTCTAAATAGCAATCAGCCCCAGCATTTT. The encoded protein is CASSLNSNQPQHF. This rearrangement joins TRBV6-5 to TRBJ1-5; D is unclear. The CDR3 contains 13 residues. Germline CDR1 MNHEY, CDR2 SVGAGI. Trimming removed 5 bases at V and 0 bases at J, with 5 bases between.

The V gene is TRBV5-4, the J gene TRBJ2-7; D may correspond to TRBD1 or TRBD2 (5 bases each). The ends were cut back, 4 bases at V and 0 bases at J, with 17 bases in the middle. This CDR3 is built from 16 residues. In germline, CDR1 is SGHNT, CDR2 YYREEE (reference sequence). The CDR3 DNA is TGTGCCAGCAGCATGACAGCTTCGGGGACCTCCTACGAGCAGTACTTC. This translates into CASSMTASGTSYEQYF.

J is TRBJ2-5 and V is TRBV5-6; D possibly uses TRBD1 or TRBD2 (5 bases each). This CDR3 spans 13 amino acids. V was cut by 3 bases and J by 8 bases, with 14 bases left in between. Germline V gene lookup returns CDR1 SGHDT and CDR2 YYEEEE. In nucleotides, the CDR3 is TGTGCCAGCAGCTCCGGGACGATCGATACCCAGTACTTC. This gives the protein CASSSGTIDTQYF.

The table lists this clone with a few counts. The chain joins TRBV2 to TRBJ2-6, with 8 bases that match TRBD2. CDR3 size: 17 residues. Losses at the gene ends were 8 bases for V and 1 base for J; bases not matched to a gene: 10. Germline V gene sequence: CDR1 SNHLY, CDR2 FYNNEI. Here the CDR3 reads CASRRSGGVSGANVLTF. The CDR3 DNA sequence: TGTGCCAGCCGGCGGAGCGGGGGCGTATCTGGGGCCAACGTCCTGACTTTC. The variable domain in full, completed from reference TRBV2 and TRBJ2-6, reads EPEVTQTPSHQVTQMGQEVILRCVPISNHLYFYWYRQILGQKVEFLVSFYNNEISEKSEIFDDQFSVERPDGSNFTLKIRSTKLEDSAMYFCASRRSGGVSGANVLTFGAGSRLTVL.

CDR3 loop: CASKLVYRGQYEQYF. In DNA, the CDR3 is TGCGCCAGCAAGCTTGTTTACAGGGGGCAATACGAGCAGTACTTC. V usage is TRBV5-1 and J usage is TRBJ2-7, with TRBD1 identical over 9 bases. Germline values: CDR1 SGHRS, CDR2 YFSETQ. V lost 6 bases to trimming and J lost 4 bases; unmatched junction nucleotides: 11. The CDR3 spans 15 residues.

The V call is TRBV30, the J call TRBJ2-7; D is perhaps TRBD1 (5 bases). Trimming removed 5 bases at V and 6 bases at J, with 20 bases between. This CDR3 has 14 residues. Germline-derived CDR1 and CDR2 are GTSNPN and SVGIG (reference sequence). The CDR3 region has the DNA TGTGCCTGGGGTATTGGGGCAAAGAAAGGCGAGCAGTACTTC. It translates to CAWGIGAKKGEQYF.

In this sample, this clone turned up once. The rearrangement joins TRBV7-9 to TRBJ2-7; TRBD2 matches 8 bases. The CDR3 totals 15 residues. The V segment lost 1 base and the J segment 2 bases; nucleotides outside the gene matches: 4. CDR1 and CDR2 (germline): SEHNR, FQNEAQ (reference sequence). The CDR3 DNA reads as TGTGCCAGCAGCTTAGGAGCGGGAGAGCCCTACGAGCAGTACTTC. This sequence encodes CASSLGAGEPYEQYF.

The chain is built from TRBV10-3 and TRBJ2-7; a possible D gene is TRBD2 (5 bases). CDR3 length equals 14 residues. Deletions cut 2 bases from V and 1 base from J, with 9 bases between. The germline V gene encodes CDR1 ENHRY and CDR2 SYGVKD. DNA of the CDR3: TGTGCCATCAGTGAGAGTCGGGGATCCTACGAGCAGTACTTC. Amino acid sequence: CAISESRGSYEQYF.

The genes are TRBV12-5 and TRBJ2-1, with no clear D. Trimming cost V 6 bases and J 6 bases, with 24 bases left between them. This CDR3 spans 17 amino acids. Per the germline V gene, CDR1 is LGHNT and CDR2 is FRNRAP. The CDR3 spells CASGPGGPGPTGNEQFF. Written as DNA, the CDR3 is TGTGCTAGTGGCCCCGGTGGACCAGGACCTACGGGCAATGAGCAGTTCTTC.

V usage is TRBV23-1 and J usage is TRBJ1-2; D might be TRBD1 (5 bases). TRBV23-1 is an ORF, with its function uncertain. The CDR3 length is 13 residues. V was shortened by 7 bases and J by 4 bases, with 13 bases between the two germline ends. As DNA, the CDR3 is TGCGCCAGCATACCAGGGTGGGGCTATGGCTACACCTTC. Amino acids: CASIPGWGYGYTF.